This passage covers 20 T cell receptor beta chains from one sample sequenced in a study of blood T cell repertoires in COVID-19. Profiled with immunoSEQ multiplex PCR; TCRdb holds only in-frame clones, not every one. The sample holds 250,000 to 350,000 clones, around 87% seen once. Sequencing was performed on peripheral blood. These receptor sequences come from a woman in her fifties or sixties who had recovered from COVID-19.

The chain carries TRBV4-1 and TRBJ1-3, with a tentative D call TRBD1 (6 bases). V lost 4 bases, J lost 2 bases, and 12 bases lay in between. This CDR3 region has 15 residues. From germline, CDR1 is MGHRA and CDR2 YSYEKL. The CDR3 loop is CASSPLTGTGNTIYF. The DNA of the CDR3 is TGCGCCAGCAGCCCACTAACAGGGACTGGAAACACCATATATTTT.

The gene calls are TRBV19 and TRBJ1-2; TRBD1 is a possible D gene (5 bases). V lost 3 bases and J 5 bases, leaving 13 bases between the germline ends. Germline values: CDR1 LNHDA, CDR2 SQIVND (reference sequence). The length of the CDR3 is 14 residues. The CDR3 sequence: CASSMDLSGYGYTF. The CDR3 DNA reads as TGTGCCAGTAGTATGGACCTATCAGGGTATGGCTACACCTTC.

About this clone itself: In the same sample, other DNA sequences code for this CDR3. J is TRBJ1-3 and V is TRBV9; 7 bases align to TRBD1. V shed 3 bases and J 1 base; nucleotides not matched to a gene: 4. CDR3 size: 15 residues. Germline V gene lookup returns CDR1 SGDLS and CDR2 YYNGEE. The CDR3 nucleotides read TGTGCCAGCAGCGGAACAGGGGTTTCTGGAAACACCATATATTTT. Protein: CASSGTGVSGNTIYF.

The V call is TRBV7-2, the J call TRBJ1-1; D unresolved. V was trimmed by 7 bases and J by 0 bases, leaving 15 bases between them. There are 15 residues in the CDR3. Per the germline V gene, CDR1 is SGHTA and CDR2 is FQGNSA. The CDR3 spells CASNKRLEMNTEAFF. The CDR3 nucleotides read TGTGCCAGCAACAAAAGACTCGAAATGAACACTGAAGCTTTCTTT.

This clone has a single count. The V gene is TRBV11-3, the J gene TRBJ1-5; 7 nucleotides match TRBD1. J lost 6 bases, V lost 5 bases, and 10 bases had no gene match. Germline values: CDR1 SGHNT, CDR2 YENEEA. This CDR3 has 15 residues. CDR3 amino acids: CASSPETGISQPQHF. DNA of the CDR3: TGTGCCAGCAGCCCCGAGACAGGGATCTCTCAGCCCCAGCATTTT. Supplemented by reference TRBV11-3 and TRBJ1-5, the full variable domain reads EAGVVQSPRYKIIEKKQPVAFWCNPISGHNTLYWYLQNLGQGPELLIRYENEEAVDDSQLPKDRFSAERLKGVDSTLKIQPAELGDSAVYLCASSPETGISQPQHFGDGTRLSIL.

The genes are TRBV5-1 and TRBJ2-7; D is unresolved. Per the germline V gene, CDR1 is SGHRS and CDR2 is YFSETQ. CDR3 length: 15 residues. The V and J ends lost 0 bases and 2 bases respectively, with 12 bases between them. The CDR3 reads CASSLGGSATYEQYF. The CDR3 nucleotides are TGCGCCAGCAGCTTGGGCGGCAGCGCGACCTACGAGCAGTACTTC.

V usage is TRBV28 and J usage is TRBJ1-5; D is unresolved. Trimming took off 6 bases at V and 2 bases at J, with 11 bases between the two ends. Germline CDR1 is MDHEN and CDR2 is SYDVKM. This CDR3 is 14 amino acids long. DNA for the CDR3: TGTGCCAGCAGCCGCCGGGAGGGCAATCAGCCCCAGCATTTT. Amino acids: CASSRREGNQPQHF.

J is TRBJ1-1 and V is TRBV19; no clear D. The V end lost 3 bases, the J end lost 1 base, and 12 bases lay between the germline ends. The CDR3 spans 15 residues. Germline loops: CDR1 LNHDA, CDR2 SQIVND (reference sequence). The CDR3 region is CASSIWATANTEAFF. The CDR3 nucleotides read TGTGCCAGTAGTATTTGGGCTACTGCGAACACTGAAGCTTTCTTT.

The rearrangement links TRBV3-1 (or the pseudogene TRBV3-2) to TRBJ1-2; D is perhaps TRBD1 (6 bases). CDR3 size: 13 residues. V dropped 6 bases and J dropped 6 bases, with 14 bases sitting between them. Germline lookup yields CDR1 LGHDT and CDR2 YNNKEL (reference sequence). CDR3 in DNA: TGTGCCAGCAGGATACAGGGTTCGAATGGCTACACCTTC. Encoded protein: CASRIQGSNGYTF.

The chain employs TRBV27 and TRBJ1-6; D gene unclear. Looked up from germline, CDR1 is MNHEY and CDR2 is SMNVEV (reference sequence). Trimming removed 2 bases at V and 11 bases at J, with 7 bases between. The CDR3 has 12 residues. CDR3 in amino acids: CASSLLGTPLHF. As DNA, the CDR3 is TGTGCCAGCAGTTTACTCGGGACACCCCTCCACTTT.

The rearrangement joins TRBV11-2 to TRBJ2-2, with 9 bases lining up with TRBD1. CDR3 length equals 16 residues. Per the germline V gene, CDR1 is SGHAT and CDR2 is FQNNGV. V shed 1 base and J 8 bases; nucleotides not matched to a gene: 8. DNA of the CDR3: TGTGCCAGCAGCTTAGTAGTGGACAGGGGAACGGGGGAGCTGTTTTTT. Translating gives CASSLVVDRGTGELFF.

The rearrangement uses TRBV6-5 and TRBJ1-5, with a tentative D call TRBD1 (6 bases). V dropped 6 bases and J dropped 2 bases, with 14 bases sitting between them. CDR1 and CDR2 from the germline V gene are MNHEY and SVGAGI. The CDR3 spans 15 residues. CDR3 DNA sequence: TGTGCCAGCAGGCCCCAGGGGCAGGGCAATCAGCCCCAGCATTTT. It translates to CASRPQGQGNQPQHF.

The chain couples TRBV10-1 to TRBJ2-7; D might be TRBD1 (5 bases). V lost 0 bases and J 3 bases, leaving 9 bases between the germline ends. CDR3 size: 14 residues. Germline CDR1 is WNHNN and CDR2 is SYGVQD (reference sequence). The CDR3: CASSESTAGYEQYF. CDR3 bases: TGCGCCAGCAGTGAGTCGACAGCCGGCTACGAGCAGTACTTC.

The chain employs TRBV5-1 and TRBJ1-1, with D tentatively TRBD1 (5 bases). V dropped 0 bases and J dropped 6 bases, with 12 bases sitting between them. Per germline, CDR1 SGHRS and CDR2 YFSETQ. The length of the CDR3 is 14 residues. The CDR3 loop is CASSLAGGVSEAFF. In DNA, the CDR3 is TGCGCCAGCAGCTTGGCGGGGGGAGTTTCTGAAGCTTTCTTT.

V usage is TRBV6-5 and J usage is TRBJ1-4; 9 bases align to TRBD1. CDR1 is MNHEY and CDR2 is SVGAGI in the germline V gene. This CDR3 is built from 16 residues. V gave up 4 bases and J gave up 7 bases; unmatched junction bases: 10. CDR3 protein: CASSLGAGTGSEKLFF. CDR3 nucleotides: TGTGCCAGCAGTTTAGGAGCCGGGACAGGGTCTGAAAAACTGTTTTTT.

The chain combines TRBV5-1 with TRBJ1-5; the match to TRBD1 covers 7 bases. The germline V gene encodes CDR1 SGHRS and CDR2 YFSETQ. The CDR3 has 14 amino acids. The V and J ends lost 0 bases and 6 bases, in that order; junction bases with no gene match: 3. The CDR3 region is CASSLGSGGQPQHF. The CDR3 bases are TGCGCCAGCAGCTTGGGGTCAGGGGGTCAGCCCCAGCATTTT.

The J gene is TRBJ2-2, the V gene TRBV27; D is perhaps TRBD2 (6 bases). CDR3 length equals 14 residues. V gave up 7 bases and J gave up 1 base, with 10 bases separating them. Germline CDR1 MNHEY, CDR2 SMNVEV (reference sequence). The CDR3 DNA follows: TGTGCCAGCAACGGGGGAATGAACACCGGGGAGCTGTTTTTT. Its translation is CASNGGMNTGELFF.

This chain connects TRBV6-5 to TRBJ1-5, with TRBD1 identical over 8 bases. Trimming at V came to 6 bases and at J to 7 bases, leaving 8 bases not matched to a gene. The CDR3 has 14 residues. Looked up from germline, CDR1 is MNHEY and CDR2 is SVGAGI. The CDR3, as DNA: TGTGCCAGCAGCCTAGGACAGGGAAGGCAGCCCCAGCATTTT. As protein: CASSLGQGRQPQHF.

The chain is built from TRBV28 and TRBJ2-7, with 9 bases identical to TRBD2. The CDR3 runs 15 residues. V was pared by 8 bases and J by 6 bases, with 14 bases of the junction left unmatched. CDR1 is MDHEN, CDR2 SYDVKM, per germline. The CDR3 DNA reads TGTGCCAGCGGAACTACAGGCGGGAGGGGGCTCGAGCAGTACTTC. This translates into CASGTTGGRGLEQYF. Together with reference TRBV28 and TRBJ2-7, the CDR3 gives the full variable domain: DVKVTQSSRYLVKRTGEKVFLECVQDMDHENMFWYRQDPGLGLRLIYFSYDVKMKEKGDIPEGYSVSREKKERFSLILESASTNQTSMYLCASGTTGGRGLEQYFGPGTRLTVT.

The chain combines TRBV2 with TRBJ2-6, with D perhaps matching TRBD2 (5 bases). Between the trimmed V and J ends, which lost 9 bases and 4 bases, there was a span of 10 bases. Per the germline V gene, CDR1 is SNHLY and CDR2 is FYNNEI. The CDR3 covers 13 residues. CDR3 bases: TGTGCCAGAAGGGAGTCCGGGGCCAACGTCCTGACTTTC. Protein: CARRESGANVLTF. Full variable domain (missing parts from reference TRBV2 and TRBJ2-6): EPEVTQTPSHQVTQMGQEVILRCVPISNHLYFYWYRQILGQKVEFLVSFYNNEISEKSEIFDDQFSVERPDGSNFTLKIRSTKLEDSAMYFCARRESGANVLTFGAGSRLTVL.